This paragraph reports one T cell receptor (beta chain). The antigen is unknown. The total RNA that was extracted per sample amounted to at least 5 micrograms. This entry is derived from a study of blood T cells in healthy people across ages. Overall study: The capture of about one barcoded beta molecule per two T cells was achieved by template switching.

This CDR3 contains 11 residues. Germline V lookup: CDR1 LGHDT, CDR2 YNNKEL (reference sequence). V dropped 4 bases and J dropped 8 bases, with 8 bases sitting between them. Study conclusions and caveats: In long-lived donors, naive CD4+ cell counts and diversity exceeded those of aged donors.

Sample-barcoded 5' priming and a J-beta primer mix drove a second PCR of about 7 to 12 cycles. TCRdb reprocessed the 5' RACE reads via MiXCR and lists one record per CDR3 protein. The sample consists of about 1.7 million distinct CDR3 sequences, 25% to 30% of them appearing once. The clonotype comes from a woman aged 25 to 39 in good health. This chain connects TRBV3-1 to TRBJ1-2; D gene ambiguous. Sequencing was done on a sample of blood. The CDR3 is CASSRSGGYTF. CDR3 coding DNA: TGTGCCAGCAGCCGTTCCGGGGGCTACACCTTC. Full variable domain (outside the CDR3, taken from reference TRBV3-1 and TRBJ1-2): DTAVSQTPKYLVTQMGNDKSIKCEQNLGHDTMYWYKQDSKKFLKIMFSYNNKELIINETVPNRFSPKSPDKAHLNLHINSLELGDSAVYFCASSRSGGYTFGSGTRLTVV.